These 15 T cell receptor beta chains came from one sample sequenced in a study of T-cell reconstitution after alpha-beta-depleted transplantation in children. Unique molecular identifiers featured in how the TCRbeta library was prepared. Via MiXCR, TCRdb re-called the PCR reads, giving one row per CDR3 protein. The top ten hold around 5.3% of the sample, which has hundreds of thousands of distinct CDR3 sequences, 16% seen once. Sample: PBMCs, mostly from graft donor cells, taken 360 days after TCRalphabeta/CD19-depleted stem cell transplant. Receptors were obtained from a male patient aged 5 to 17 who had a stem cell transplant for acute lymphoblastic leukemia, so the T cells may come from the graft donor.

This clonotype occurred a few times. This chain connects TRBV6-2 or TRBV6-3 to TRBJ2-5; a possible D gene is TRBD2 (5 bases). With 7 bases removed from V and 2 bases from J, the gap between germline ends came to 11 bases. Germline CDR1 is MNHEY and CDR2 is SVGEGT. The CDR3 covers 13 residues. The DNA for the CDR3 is TGTGCCAGCACCCTTACGGGGCAAGAGACCCAGTACTTC. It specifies CASTLTGQETQYF.

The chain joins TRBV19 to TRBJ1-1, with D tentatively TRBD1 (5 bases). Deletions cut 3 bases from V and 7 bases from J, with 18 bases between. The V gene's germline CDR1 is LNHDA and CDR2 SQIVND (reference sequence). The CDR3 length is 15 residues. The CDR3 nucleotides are TGTGCCAGTAGTATCCCTAATGGTTGGGACGGTGAAGCTTTCTTT. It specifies CASSIPNGWDGEAFF.

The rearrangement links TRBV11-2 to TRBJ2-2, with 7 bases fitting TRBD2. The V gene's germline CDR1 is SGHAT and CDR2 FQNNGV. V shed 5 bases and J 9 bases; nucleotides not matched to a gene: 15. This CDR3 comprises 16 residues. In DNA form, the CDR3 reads TGTGCCAGCAGCCGAAGCTTACTAGCGAGTGGGAGGGAGCTGTTTTTT. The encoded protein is CASSRSLLASGRELFF.

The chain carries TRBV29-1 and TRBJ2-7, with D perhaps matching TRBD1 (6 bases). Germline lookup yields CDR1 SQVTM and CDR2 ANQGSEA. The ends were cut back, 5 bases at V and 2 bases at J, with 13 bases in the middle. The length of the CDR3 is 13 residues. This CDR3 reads CSVPWTATYEQYF. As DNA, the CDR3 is TGCAGCGTTCCCTGGACAGCGACCTACGAGCAGTACTTC.

CDR3: CASSQVGRGGYEQYF. DNA for the CDR3: TGCGCCAGCAGCCAAGTGGGCAGGGGGGGCTACGAGCAGTACTTC. The chain is built from TRBV4-1 and TRBJ2-7; D is perhaps TRBD1 or TRBD2 (7 bases each). The CDR3 covers 15 residues. Germline V gene lookup returns CDR1 MGHRA and CDR2 YSYEKL. Trimming cost V 1 base and J 3 bases, with 13 bases left between them.

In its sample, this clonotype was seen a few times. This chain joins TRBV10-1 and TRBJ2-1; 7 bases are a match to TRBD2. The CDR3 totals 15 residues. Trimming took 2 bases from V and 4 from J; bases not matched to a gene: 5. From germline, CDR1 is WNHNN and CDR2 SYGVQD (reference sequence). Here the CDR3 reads CASSESGTVYNEQFF. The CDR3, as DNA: TGCGCCAGCAGTGAGAGCGGGACGGTGTACAATGAGCAGTTCTTC.

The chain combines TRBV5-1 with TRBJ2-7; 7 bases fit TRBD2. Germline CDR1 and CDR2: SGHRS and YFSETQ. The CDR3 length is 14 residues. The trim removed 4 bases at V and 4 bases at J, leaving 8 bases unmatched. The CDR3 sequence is CASSRTRDSYEQYF. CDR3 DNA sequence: TGCGCCAGCAGCCGGACTAGAGATTCTTACGAGCAGTACTTC.

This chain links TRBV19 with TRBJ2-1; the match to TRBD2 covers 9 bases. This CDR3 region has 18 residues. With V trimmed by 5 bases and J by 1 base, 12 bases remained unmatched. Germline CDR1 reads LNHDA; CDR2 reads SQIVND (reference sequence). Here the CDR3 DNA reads TGTGCCAGTAGTCCTCGTCTAGCGGGACGGGTTTCCTACAATGAGCAGTTCTTC. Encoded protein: CASSPRLAGRVSYNEQFF.

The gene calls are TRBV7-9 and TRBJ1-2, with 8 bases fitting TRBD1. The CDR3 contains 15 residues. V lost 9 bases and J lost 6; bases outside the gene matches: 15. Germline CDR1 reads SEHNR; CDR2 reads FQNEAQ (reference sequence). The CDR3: CASLLPDRDLDGYTF. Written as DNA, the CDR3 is TGTGCCAGTCTCTTACCGGACAGGGACCTTGATGGCTACACCTTC.

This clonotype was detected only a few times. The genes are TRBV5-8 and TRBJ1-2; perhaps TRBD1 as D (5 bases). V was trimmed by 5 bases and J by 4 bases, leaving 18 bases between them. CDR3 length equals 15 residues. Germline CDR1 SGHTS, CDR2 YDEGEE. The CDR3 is CASSPSEGRVYGYTF. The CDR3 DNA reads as TGTGCCAGCAGTCCTTCTGAGGGGAGGGTCTATGGCTACACCTTC.

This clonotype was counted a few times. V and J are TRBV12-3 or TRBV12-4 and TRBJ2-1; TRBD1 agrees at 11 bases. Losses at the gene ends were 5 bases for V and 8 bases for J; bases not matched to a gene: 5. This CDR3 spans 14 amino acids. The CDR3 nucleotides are TGTGCCAGCAGTCGCCGGACAGGGGGCGATGAGCAGTTCTTC. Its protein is CASSRRTGGDEQFF.

The CDR3 loop reads CASRPLAPVDTQYF. DNA for the CDR3: TGTGCCAGCAGACCTCTAGCGCCGGTCGATACGCAGTATTTT. V and J are TRBV14 and TRBJ2-3, with TRBD2 as a possible D gene (6 bases). V was shortened by 6 bases and J by 6 bases, with 16 bases between the two germline ends. The CDR3 covers 14 residues. The germline gives CDR1 SGHDN, CDR2 FVKESK. Using reference TRBV14 and TRBJ2-3 for the parts outside the CDR3, the full variable domain is EAGVTQFPSHSVIEKGQTVTLRCDPISGHDNLYWYRRVMGKEIKFLLHFVKESKQDESGMPNNRFLAERTGGTYSTLKVQPAELEDSGVYFCASRPLAPVDTQYFGPGTRLTVL.

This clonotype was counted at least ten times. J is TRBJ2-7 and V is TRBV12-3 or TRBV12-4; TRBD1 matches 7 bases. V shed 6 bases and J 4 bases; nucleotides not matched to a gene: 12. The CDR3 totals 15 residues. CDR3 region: CASSTHRDSPYEQYF. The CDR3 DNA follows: TGTGCCAGCAGCACCCACCGGGACAGCCCTTACGAGCAGTACTTC.

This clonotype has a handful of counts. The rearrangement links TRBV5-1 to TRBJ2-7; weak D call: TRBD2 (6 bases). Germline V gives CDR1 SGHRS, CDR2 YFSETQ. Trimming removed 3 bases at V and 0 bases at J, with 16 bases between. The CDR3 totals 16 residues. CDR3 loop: CASSWTTSRRSYEQYF. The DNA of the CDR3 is TGCGCCAGCAGCTGGACCACTAGCCGTCGCTCCTACGAGCAGTACTTC.

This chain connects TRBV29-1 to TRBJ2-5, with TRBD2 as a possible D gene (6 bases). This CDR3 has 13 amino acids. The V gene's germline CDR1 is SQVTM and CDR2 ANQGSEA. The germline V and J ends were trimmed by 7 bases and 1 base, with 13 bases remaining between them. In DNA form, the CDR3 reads TGCAGCGCCGGGGGAGACCTCCAAGAGACCCAGTACTTC. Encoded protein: CSAGGDLQETQYF.